Below, one TCR beta chain is given with its context. Its antigen is unknown. The CDR3 length is 15 residues. The V gene's germline CDR1 is SEHNR and CDR2 FQNEAQ (reference sequence). Trimming took 4 bases from V and 2 from J, leaving 12 bases between them. TCRdb's copy holds only in-frame clones and misses some; the assay was immunoSEQ multiplex PCR. The repertoire holds fewer than 25,000 clones, with roughly 97% as singletons. The data stem from a study of B cell selection in AIRE deficiency. Study-wide results and caveats: CDR3s were shorter in shared Treg sequences, reflecting few non-templated nucleotide insertions. Only around a tenth of 3657 shared Treg sequences were patient-specific; 30% to 35% healthy-specific.

The sorted conventional CD4 T cells were gated as CD4+CD127+. The sequencing input was conventional CD4+ T cells sorted from PBMCs. The chain joins TRBV7-9 to TRBJ2-1; TRBD1 is a possible D gene (5 bases). The source of this sequence is a human donor with AIRE deficiency. As DNA, the CDR3 is TGTGCCAGCAGCTACCCAGGGTCCCCCTACAATGAGCAGTTCTTC. It specifies CASSYPGSPYNEQFF.